These 15 T cell receptor beta chains were all obtained from the same sample, sequenced in a study of response to subunit inactivated influenza vaccine. TCRdb reprocessed the RT-PCR reads via MiXCR and lists one record per CDR3 protein. Here the sample spans 150,000 to 200,000 distinct CDR3 sequences, about 12% being singletons. This sample also belongs to another study, concerning T cells expressing NK-cell markers. That source notes: With UMIs, 5'RACE template switching was used to make TCR beta cDNA.

The starting material was CD8+ T cells sorted from PBMCs, obtained roughly 12 days after vaccination. Every receptor here comes from a man aged 50 to 59 who received an inactivated influenza vaccine.

This clonotype has a handful of counts. The chain carries TRBV30 and TRBJ2-7; D gene ambiguous. Trimming pared 5 bases from V and 2 bases from J, leaving 13 bases between. The CDR3 spans 13 residues. Per the germline V gene, CDR1 is GTSNPN and CDR2 is SVGIG (reference sequence). As DNA, the CDR3 is TGTGCCTGGGGGTTGGGGTCCCCCTACGAGCAGTACTTC. Translated, it gives CAWGLGSPYEQYF. The variable domain in full, completed from reference TRBV30 and TRBJ2-7, reads SQTIHQWPATLVQPVGSPLSLECTVEGTSNPNLYWYRQAAGRGLQLLFYSVGIGQISSEVPQNLSASRPQDRQFILSSKKLLLSDSGFYLCAWGLGSPYEQYFGPGTRLTVT.

This clonotype was seen a few times. The chain joins TRBV9 to TRBJ2-2; possible D gene TRBD1, 6 bases. Deletions cut 4 bases from V and 10 bases from J, with 14 bases between. The CDR3 consists of 13 residues. Germline assignment: CDR1 SGDLS and CDR2 YYNGEE. The CDR3 loop reads CASSPKTGQELFF. CDR3 nucleotides: TGTGCCAGCAGCCCCAAAACAGGGCAGGAGCTGTTTTTT.

The chain joins TRBV24-1 to TRBJ1-2, with D hard to call. Trimming stripped 0 bases from V and 6 bases from J, with 7 bases between. The V gene's germline CDR1 is KGHDR and CDR2 SFDVKD. The CDR3 consists of 13 residues. The CDR3 bases are TGTGCCACCAGTGATTTGGGAATAGATGGCTACACCTTC. It yields the protein CATSDLGIDGYTF.

This clonotype appeared many times. The chain employs TRBV28 and TRBJ2-1, with TRBD2 identical over 8 bases. The CDR3 is 15 residues long. The V and J ends lost 9 bases and 6 bases, in that order; junction bases with no gene match: 13. Germline CDR1 MDHEN, CDR2 SYDVKM. CDR3 loop: CASGFREGLSNEQFF. The CDR3 nucleotides are TGTGCCAGTGGGTTCCGGGAGGGTCTTAGCAATGAGCAGTTCTTC.

The chain recombines TRBV29-1 with TRBJ2-7, with D perhaps matching TRBD1 or TRBD2 (5 bases each). Germline CDR1 reads SQVTM; CDR2 reads ANQGSEA. The CDR3 is made up of 13 amino acids. V lost 4 bases, J lost 3 bases, and 13 bases lay in between. The CDR3 spells CSVARGSLYEQYF. In nucleotides, the CDR3 is TGCAGCGTTGCCCGGGGCTCACTCTACGAGCAGTACTTC.

This clonotype was seen only a few times. The V and J genes are TRBV6-6 and TRBJ2-5; D gene unclear. CDR3 size: 13 residues. The V gene's germline CDR1 is MNHNY and CDR2 SVGAGI (reference sequence). Trimming shortened V by 1 base and J by 5 bases, and 8 bases separated the two germline ends. The CDR3 DNA reads as TGTGCCAGCAGTTACTTATTGAGGGAGACCCAGTACTTC. Its protein is CASSYLLRETQYF.

The chain uses TRBV11-2 and TRBJ1-2, with TRBD1 as a possible D gene (6 bases). CDR1 and CDR2 (germline): SGHAT, FQNNGV. The V end was cut by 1 base, the J end by 3 bases, with 12 bases between. The CDR3 sequence is 15 residues long. CDR3 region: CASSLGTDPYYGYTF. The CDR3 nucleotides read TGTGCCAGCAGCTTAGGGACAGATCCGTACTATGGCTACACCTTC.

In this sample, this clonotype turned up many times. This chain links TRBV28 with TRBJ2-7, with D perhaps TRBD1 or TRBD2 (5 bases each). Per germline, CDR1 MDHEN and CDR2 SYDVKM. Trimming pared 9 bases from V and 0 bases from J, leaving 6 bases between. The CDR3 totals 11 residues. This CDR3 reads CASGGSYEQYF. Written as DNA, the CDR3 is TGTGCCAGTGGGGGCTCCTACGAGCAGTACTTC.

This clonotype was counted a few times. The chain has TRBV6-1 and TRBJ1-2; D unclear. This CDR3 region has 13 residues. V was pared by 5 bases and J by 8 bases, with 15 bases between. Germline CDR1 is MNHNS and CDR2 is SASEGT. The CDR3 reads CASSTLGAGGYTF. The CDR3 DNA sequence: TGTGCCAGCAGTACCCTAGGCGCCGGAGGCTACACCTTC.

This clonotype was counted at least ten times. The V gene is TRBV4-2, the J gene TRBJ2-7, with 15 positions matching TRBD2. The V and J ends lost 3 bases and 3 bases, in that order; junction bases with no gene match: 0. The CDR3 runs 15 residues. Germline V lookup: CDR1 LGHNA, CDR2 YNFKEQ. The CDR3 loop reads CASSQGLAGGYEQYF. The CDR3 DNA is TGTGCCAGCAGCCAGGGACTAGCGGGGGGCTACGAGCAGTACTTC.

This chain uses TRBV30 with TRBJ2-7, with D uncertain. The germline CDR1 and CDR2 sequences are GTSNPN and SVGIG (reference sequence). V lost 0 bases, J lost 7 bases, and 10 bases lay in between. The CDR3 contains 12 residues. The DNA for the CDR3 is TGTGCCTGGAGTGTTCATGGTAGGGAGCAGTACTTC. Protein sequence: CAWSVHGREQYF.

This chain joins TRBV20-1 and TRBJ2-3, with 9 bases that match TRBD2. The junction had 8 bases not matched to a gene; V was cut back by 0 bases and J by 4 bases. The germline V gene has CDR1 DFQATT and CDR2 SNEGSKA (reference sequence). The CDR3 loop spans 16 amino acids. CDR3 bases: TGCAGTGCTAGAGATAGGGTTAGCGGGAGCGCAGATACGCAGTATTTT. It is translated as CSARDRVSGSADTQYF.

The chain joins TRBV7-9 to TRBJ2-7; D could derive from TRBD1 or TRBD2 (6 bases each). CDR3 size: 15 residues. Germline loops: CDR1 SEHNR, CDR2 FQNEAQ (reference sequence). Trimming removed 3 bases from V and 5 bases from J, with 17 bases in between. The CDR3 coding sequence is TGTGCCAGCAGCTTGGCGGGACACTTGCTCCACGAGCAGTACTTC. Translated, it gives CASSLAGHLLHEQYF.

The genes are TRBV5-1 and TRBJ2-1; 8 bases line up with TRBD1. Germline V gene lookup returns CDR1 SGHRS and CDR2 YFSETQ. The CDR3 covers 15 residues. The V gene end was trimmed by 0 bases and the J gene end by 7 bases; junction bases not matched to a gene: 6. DNA for the CDR3: TGCGCCAGCAGCTTGGTGTCAGGGGGCGGGAATGAGCAGTTCTTC. Its protein product is CASSLVSGGGNEQFF. The variable domain in full, with the rest retrieved from reference TRBV5-1 and TRBJ2-1, is KAGVTQTPRYLIKTRGQQVTLSCSPISGHRSVSWYQQTPGQGLQFLFEYFSETQRNKGNFPGRFSGRQFSNSRSEMNVSTLELGDSALYLCASSLVSGGGNEQFFGPGTRLTVL.

This clonotype has only a few counts. The rearrangement joins TRBV29-1 to TRBJ2-3; D could derive from TRBD1 or TRBD2 (5 bases each). This CDR3 comprises 9 residues. Germline V gene lookup returns CDR1 SQVTM and CDR2 ANQGSEA. V was pared by 6 bases and J by 15 bases, with 13 bases between. CDR3 in DNA: TGCAGCGTCCCCGGGGCCAACTATTTT. As protein: CSVPGANYF.